The 10 T cell receptor beta chains reported below all come from one sample, sequenced in a study of cytomegalovirus exposure and HLA in healthy donors. Vbeta (60) and Jbeta (13) primers were used in the PCR. Assay: immunoSEQ multiplex PCR; the TCRdb copy retains only in-frame clones and omits some. The repertoire holds 100,000 to 150,000 clones, more than 65% seen once, with about 4.3% in the top ten. The specimen sequenced was PBMCs. The origin of the receptors is a male donor in good health and CMV-seropositive.

The chain is built from TRBV5-8 and TRBJ2-3; TRBD1 agrees at 7 bases. The CDR3 has 16 amino acids. CDR1 is SGHTS, CDR2 YDEGEE, per germline. V trimming: 4 bases; J trimming: 5 bases; junction bases outside the gene matches: 13. This CDR3 reads CASSPGQAVGEDTQYF. The CDR3 region has the DNA TGTGCCAGCAGCCCCGGACAGGCAGTCGGTGAAGATACGCAGTATTTT.

This chain links TRBV7-2 with TRBJ1-2, with D possibly matching TRBD1 (5 bases). Trimming shortened V by 1 base and J by 6 bases, and 15 bases separated the two germline ends. Germline CDR1 and CDR2: SGHTA and FQGNSA. This CDR3 has 15 amino acids. CDR3 region: CASSLVGGELDGYTF. The CDR3 nucleotides read TGTGCCAGCAGCTTAGTTGGGGGGGAGTTGGATGGCTACACCTTC. The variable domain in full, completed from reference TRBV7-2 and TRBJ1-2, reads GAGVSQSPSNKVTEKGKDVELRCDPISGHTALYWYRQSLGQGLEFLIYFQGNSAPDKSGLPSDRFSAERTGGSVSTLTIQRTQQEDSAVYLCASSLVGGELDGYTFGSGTRLTVV.

V gene TRBV29-1 combines with J gene TRBJ2-6, with 10 bases fitting TRBD1. The germline V gene encodes CDR1 SQVTM and CDR2 ANQGSEA. The CDR3 contains 16 residues. The J segment lost 3 bases and the V segment lost 6 bases, leaving 8 bases of the junction unmatched. In DNA form, the CDR3 reads TGCAGCGTCCCGGGACAGGGGATTTTTGGGGCCAACGTCCTGACTTTC. The encoded protein is CSVPGQGIFGANVLTF.

This chain joins TRBV5-1 and TRBJ2-6; D might be TRBD2 (6 bases). The V gene's germline CDR1 is SGHRS and CDR2 YFSETQ. There are 18 residues in the CDR3. V was shortened by 1 base and J by 1 base, with 15 bases between the two germline ends. CDR3 sequence (DNA): TGCGCCAGCAGCTTGAGGAGGGGAGAAGGATCTGGGGCCAACGTCCTGACTTTC. Amino acids: CASSLRRGEGSGANVLTF.

This clone was picked up a small number of times. The rearrangement uses TRBV28 and TRBJ1-2; weak D call: TRBD1 (5 bases). Germline V lookup: CDR1 MDHEN, CDR2 SYDVKM. The CDR3 runs to 15 residues. Trimming took off 5 bases at V and 4 bases at J, with 17 bases between the two ends. Written as DNA, the CDR3 is TGTGCCAGCAGTCTACCCTGGGGCAGTGGCTATGGCTACACCTTC. Translating gives CASSLPWGSGYGYTF.

The chain employs TRBV18 and TRBJ2-7; 8 positions match TRBD1. CDR3 length: 19 amino acids. The germline gives CDR1 KGHSH, CDR2 LQKENI. Germline trimming cut 3 bases from V and 3 bases from J; bases unmatched to any gene: 19. The CDR3 DNA reads as TGTGCCAGCTCACCTTTATACCCGACAGAGGACAGGGCGGGCTACGAGCAGTACTTC. Amino acid sequence: CASSPLYPTEDRAGYEQYF.

In nucleotides, the CDR3 is TGTGCCAGCAGCCTACTGGGGGAGGGAGATACGCAGTATTTT. Its translation: CASSLLGEGDTQYF. V usage is TRBV7-9 and J usage is TRBJ2-3; 7 nucleotides agree with TRBD2. V lost 5 bases and J lost 5; bases outside the gene matches: 7. This CDR3 contains 14 residues. Germline CDR1 is SEHNR and CDR2 is FQNEAQ (reference sequence).

The chain uses TRBV7-8 and TRBJ2-7; 12 bases map to TRBD1. The germline CDR1 and CDR2 sequences are SGHVS and FQNEAQ. The CDR3 length is 17 residues. After removal of 4 bases from V and 1 base from J, the junction contained 8 bases not matched to a gene. CDR3 in DNA: TGTGCCAGCAGCTCTCTCCCGGGACAGGGGGCTTCCTACGAGCAGTACTTC. Protein: CASSSLPGQGASYEQYF.

V is TRBV27 and J is TRBJ2-7, with a weak D call TRBD1 (5 bases). From germline, CDR1 is MNHEY and CDR2 SMNVEV (reference sequence). V gave up 3 bases and J gave up 5 bases, with 11 bases separating them. The CDR3 extends over 13 amino acids. CDR3 nucleotides: TGTGCCAGCAGTTTCAGACAGTCCGACGAGCAGTACTTC. This gives the protein CASSFRQSDEQYF.

This chain links TRBV2 with TRBJ2-6, with TRBD1 matching 10 bases. Germline loops: CDR1 SNHLY, CDR2 FYNNEI. This CDR3 has 19 amino acids. Trimming took 6 bases from V and 1 from J; bases not matched to a gene: 12. Here the CDR3 reads CASRELGTGANSGANVLTF. CDR3 DNA: TGTGCCAGCAGGGAGCTGGGGACAGGGGCGAATTCTGGGGCCAACGTCCTGACTTTC.